This T cell receptor (beta chain) was captured in a study of blood T cells in healthy people across ages. Notes on this clonotype: A read error is possible here, since a much larger clone lies one base away.

Primed by a sample-barcoded 5' primer and a J-beta primer mix, a second PCR proceeded for about 6 to 12 cycles. TCRdb independently ran MiXCR on the 5' RACE reads; one entry per CDR3 protein. The table shows about 1.8 million distinct CDR3 sequences, with roughly 52% occurring only once. The clonotype comes from a woman between 40 and 55 years old in good health. Material for sequencing was blood.

In DNA form, the CDR3 reads TGTGCCAGCAGCCGGACAGGCCATGGCTACACCTTC. Protein sequence: CASSRTGHGYTF. The V gene is TRBV12-3 or TRBV12-4, the J gene TRBJ1-2, with 7 bases aligning to TRBD1. V shed 6 bases and J 6 bases; nucleotides not matched to a gene: 4. The CDR3 sequence is 12 residues long.